The 10 T cell receptor beta chains below were found in one sample sequenced in a study of cytomegalovirus exposure and HLA in healthy donors. PCR was performed using 60 Vbeta and 13 Jbeta primers. Profiling relied on immunoSEQ multiplex PCR, and the TCRdb table lists in-frame clones only, not all of them. In total, the table holds approximately 140,000 clones. Sequencing was performed on PBMCs. Receptors originate from a woman in her forties or fifties in good health and CMV-seronegative.

The chain joins TRBV19 to TRBJ2-1; D is possibly TRBD1 (5 bases). Trimming removed 4 bases at V and 10 bases at J, with 8 bases between. The CDR3 has 11 residues. Germline assignment: CDR1 LNHDA and CDR2 SQIVND (reference sequence). CDR3 residues: CASSTRQEQFF. The DNA of the CDR3 is TGTGCCAGTAGTACCCGACAGGAGCAGTTCTTC.

The V call is TRBV18, the J call TRBJ1-2; D not certain. The V end was cut by 2 bases, the J end by 6 bases, with 10 bases between. CDR3 length: 13 amino acids. Germline CDR1 is KGHSH and CDR2 is LQKENI. The CDR3 sequence is CASSPGQVDGYTF. The CDR3 DNA reads as TGTGCCAGCTCACCAGGTCAGGTGGATGGCTACACCTTC.

V gene TRBV9 combines with J gene TRBJ1-4; a possible D gene is TRBD1 (6 bases). From germline, CDR1 is SGDLS and CDR2 YYNGEE. V was shortened by 3 bases and J by 3 bases, with 21 bases between the two germline ends. This CDR3 spans 18 amino acids. DNA of the CDR3: TGTGCCAGCAGCGATCCCCGGGAACAGGGACAACCTAATGAAAAACTGTTTTTT. Amino acids: CASSDPREQGQPNEKLFF.

The chain joins TRBV19 to TRBJ1-5; 8 bases fit TRBD1. Per germline, CDR1 LNHDA and CDR2 SQIVND (reference sequence). The CDR3 contains 14 residues. The junction had 7 bases not matched to a gene; V was cut back by 5 bases and J by 7 bases. The CDR3 DNA follows: TGTGCCAGTAGTGCTGCGACAGGGGTCCAGCCCCAGCATTTT. Encoded protein: CASSAATGVQPQHF.

The V and J genes are TRBV19 and TRBJ2-2; D unresolved. The CDR3 has 12 amino acids. Trimming took 4 bases from V and 3 from J, leaving 3 bases between them. The germline V gene has CDR1 LNHDA and CDR2 SQIVND (reference sequence). In nucleotides, the CDR3 is TGTGCCAGTAGTACCTACACCGGGGAGCTGTTTTTT. Translating it yields CASSTYTGELFF.

The V gene is TRBV19, the J gene TRBJ2-2; 10 bases fit TRBD2. Looked up from germline, CDR1 is LNHDA and CDR2 is SQIVND (reference sequence). V lost 3 bases, J lost 6 bases, and 4 bases stayed unmatched. The CDR3 is 15 amino acids. The DNA of the CDR3 is TGTGCCAGTAGTATCTCTAGCGGGAGCCCCGGGGAGCTGTTTTTT. Amino acid sequence: CASSISSGSPGELFF.

V and J are TRBV18 and TRBJ2-7, with D unresolved. V was shortened by 4 bases and J by 2 bases, with 12 bases between the two germline ends. The CDR3 sequence is 14 residues long. From germline, CDR1 is KGHSH and CDR2 LQKENI. The DNA of the CDR3 is TGTGCCAGCTCACGAGGAGCGAAAACCTACGAGCAGTACTTC. Translated, it gives CASSRGAKTYEQYF.

This CDR3 is CAWRGLAASHGTGELFF. In DNA, the CDR3 is TGTGCCTGGAGGGGACTAGCGGCTTCGCACGGGACCGGGGAGCTGTTTTTT. The rearrangement uses TRBV30 and TRBJ2-2; 11 nucleotides match TRBD2. The CDR3 is 17 amino acids. CDR1 GTSNPN and CDR2 SVGIG come from the germline V gene (reference sequence). J was trimmed by 5 bases and V by 3 bases; bases with no gene match: 11.

J is TRBJ2-2 and V is TRBV9, with 10 positions matching TRBD2. With V trimmed by 4 bases and J by 2 bases, 8 bases remained unmatched. This CDR3 is 17 amino acids long. Per the germline V gene, CDR1 is SGDLS and CDR2 is YYNGEE. As DNA, the CDR3 is TGTGCCAGCAGCCCTCCTTGGACTAGCGGAAACACCGGGGAGCTGTTTTTT. Residues: CASSPPWTSGNTGELFF.

CDR3 DNA sequence: TGTGCCAGCAGTTTTAATAGACAGGAGAACACTGAAGCTTTCTTT. It yields the protein CASSFNRQENTEAFF. The V and J genes are TRBV6-6 and TRBJ1-1, with a tentative D call TRBD1 (6 bases). Germline V gene data show CDR1 as MNHNY and CDR2 as SVGAGI (reference sequence). The germline V and J ends were trimmed by 4 bases and 1 base, with 13 bases remaining between them. The CDR3 consists of 15 residues.